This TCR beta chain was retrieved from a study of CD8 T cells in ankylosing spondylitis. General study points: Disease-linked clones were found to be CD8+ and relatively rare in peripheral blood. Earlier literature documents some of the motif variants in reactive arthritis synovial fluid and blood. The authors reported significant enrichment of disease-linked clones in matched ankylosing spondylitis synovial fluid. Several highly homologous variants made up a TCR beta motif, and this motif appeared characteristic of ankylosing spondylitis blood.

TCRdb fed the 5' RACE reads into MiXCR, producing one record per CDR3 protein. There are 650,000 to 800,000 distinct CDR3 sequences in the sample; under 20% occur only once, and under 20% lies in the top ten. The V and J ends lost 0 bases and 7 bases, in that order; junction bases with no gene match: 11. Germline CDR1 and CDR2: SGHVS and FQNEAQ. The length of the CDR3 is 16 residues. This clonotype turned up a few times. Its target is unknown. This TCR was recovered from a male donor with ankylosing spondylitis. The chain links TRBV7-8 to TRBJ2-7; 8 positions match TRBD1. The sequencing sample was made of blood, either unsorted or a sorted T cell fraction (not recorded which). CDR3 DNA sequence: TGTGCCAGCAGCTTAGCCGGGACAGGCATCCTGTGGGAGCAGTACTTC. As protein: CASSLAGTGILWEQYF. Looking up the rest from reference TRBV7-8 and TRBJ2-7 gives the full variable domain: GAGVSQSPRYKVAKRGQDVALRCDPISGHVSLFWYQQALGQGPEFLTYFQNEAQLDKSGLPSDRFFAERPEGSVSTLKIQRTQQEDSAVYLCASSLAGTGILWEQYFGPGTRLTVT.